This T cell receptor (beta chain) was identified in a study of T-cell reconstitution after alpha-beta-depleted transplantation in children. Study-level points and caveats: Expanded graft clones numbering several hundred reportedly gave rise to alpha-beta T cells about two months after transplant. TCRbeta diversity was high at day 60 in some patients (a result of surviving recipient T cells and thymic progenitors). T-cell counts and diversity were attributed mostly to newly produced T cells one year after transplant.

This clonotype was counted many times. What it binds is unknown. Unique molecular identifiers tagged the TCRbeta library. TCRdb fed the PCR reads into MiXCR, producing one record per CDR3 protein. The data hold about 100,000 distinct CDR3 sequences, with 4.5% to 7.5% observed a single time. The germline V gene has CDR1 MDHEN and CDR2 SYDVKM. The CDR3 contains 15 residues. The ends were cut back, 2 bases at V and 2 bases at J, with 10 bases in the middle. Specimen: PBMCs, mostly from graft donor cells, collected 60 days after TCRalphabeta/CD19-depleted stem cell transplant. The V call is TRBV28, the J call TRBJ2-1, with D tentatively TRBD1 (6 bases). This sequence was found in a female patient between 2 and 15 years old who had a stem cell transplant for Fanconi anemia, so the T cells may come from the graft donor. The CDR3 nucleotides are TGTGCCAGCAGTTTACAGGGGACCCCCTACAATGAGCAGTTCTTC. This gives the protein CASSLQGTPYNEQFF.